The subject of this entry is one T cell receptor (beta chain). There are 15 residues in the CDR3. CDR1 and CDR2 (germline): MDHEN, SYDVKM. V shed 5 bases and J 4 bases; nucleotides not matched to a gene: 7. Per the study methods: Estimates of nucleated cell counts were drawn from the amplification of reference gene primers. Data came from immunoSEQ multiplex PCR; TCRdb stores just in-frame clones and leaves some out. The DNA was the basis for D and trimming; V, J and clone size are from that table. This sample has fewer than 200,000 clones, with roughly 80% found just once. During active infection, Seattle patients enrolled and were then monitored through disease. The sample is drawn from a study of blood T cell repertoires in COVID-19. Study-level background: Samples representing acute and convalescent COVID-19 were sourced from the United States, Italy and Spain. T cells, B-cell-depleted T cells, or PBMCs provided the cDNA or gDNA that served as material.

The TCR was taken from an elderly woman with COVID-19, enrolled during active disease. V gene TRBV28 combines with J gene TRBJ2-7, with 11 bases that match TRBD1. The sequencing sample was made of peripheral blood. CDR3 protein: CASSPLGTGGYEQYF. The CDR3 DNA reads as TGTGCCAGCAGTCCCCTAGGGACAGGGGGATACGAGCAGTACTTC.